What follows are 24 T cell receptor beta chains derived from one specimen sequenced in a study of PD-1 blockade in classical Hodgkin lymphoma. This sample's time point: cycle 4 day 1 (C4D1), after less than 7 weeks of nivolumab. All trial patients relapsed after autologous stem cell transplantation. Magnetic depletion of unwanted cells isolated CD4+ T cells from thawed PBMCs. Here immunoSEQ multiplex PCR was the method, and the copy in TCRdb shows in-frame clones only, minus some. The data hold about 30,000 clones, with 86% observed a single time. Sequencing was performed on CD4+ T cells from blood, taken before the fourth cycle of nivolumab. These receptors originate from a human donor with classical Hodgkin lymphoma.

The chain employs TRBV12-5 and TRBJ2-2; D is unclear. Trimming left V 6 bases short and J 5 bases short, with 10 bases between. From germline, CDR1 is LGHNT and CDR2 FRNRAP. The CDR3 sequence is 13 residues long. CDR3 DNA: TGTGCTAGTGGCTCCCGCAGTACCGGGGAGCTGTTTTTT. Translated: CASGSRSTGELFF.

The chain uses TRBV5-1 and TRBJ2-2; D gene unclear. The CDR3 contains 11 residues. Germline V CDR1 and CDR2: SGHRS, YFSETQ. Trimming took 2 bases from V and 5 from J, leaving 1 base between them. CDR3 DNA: TGCGCCAGCAGCTTTACCGGGGAGCTGTTTTTT. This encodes CASSFTGELFF.

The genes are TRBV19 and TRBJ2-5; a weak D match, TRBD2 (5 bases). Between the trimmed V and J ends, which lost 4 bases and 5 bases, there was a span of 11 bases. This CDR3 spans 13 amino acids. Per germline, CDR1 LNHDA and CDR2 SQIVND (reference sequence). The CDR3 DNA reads TGTGCCAGTAGTACCGGGCGAGGGGAGACCCAGTACTTC. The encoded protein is CASSTGRGETQYF.

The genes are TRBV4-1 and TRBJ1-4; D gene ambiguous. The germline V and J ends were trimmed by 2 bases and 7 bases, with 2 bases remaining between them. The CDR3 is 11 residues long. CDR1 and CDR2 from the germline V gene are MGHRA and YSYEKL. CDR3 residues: CASSQREKLFF. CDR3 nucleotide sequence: TGCGCCAGCAGCCAACGTGAAAAACTGTTTTTT.

DNA for the CDR3: TGTGCCACCAGCAGTTTTTCACCCGGGGAGCTGTTTTTT. Protein: CATSSFSPGELFF. The J gene is TRBJ2-2, the V gene TRBV15; D gene ambiguous. The ends were cut back, 3 bases at V and 6 bases at J, with 8 bases in the middle. The CDR3 covers 13 residues. CDR1 LNHNV and CDR2 YYDKDF come from the germline V gene (reference sequence).

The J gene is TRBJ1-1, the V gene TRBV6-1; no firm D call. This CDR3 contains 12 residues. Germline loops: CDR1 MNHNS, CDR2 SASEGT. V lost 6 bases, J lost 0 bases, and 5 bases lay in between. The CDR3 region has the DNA TGTGCCAGCAGACGGATGAACACTGAAGCTTTCTTT. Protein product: CASRRMNTEAFF.

The CDR3 coding sequence is TGTGCCAGCAGCTACCGGGACCGCGGGGGGGGCTACACCTTC. It translates to CASSYRDRGGGYTF. The V and J genes are TRBV5-6 and TRBJ1-2; perhaps TRBD1 as D (5 bases). With 3 bases removed from V and 8 bases from J, the gap between germline ends came to 17 bases. Germline CDR1 is SGHDT and CDR2 is YYEEEE. The CDR3 has 14 residues.

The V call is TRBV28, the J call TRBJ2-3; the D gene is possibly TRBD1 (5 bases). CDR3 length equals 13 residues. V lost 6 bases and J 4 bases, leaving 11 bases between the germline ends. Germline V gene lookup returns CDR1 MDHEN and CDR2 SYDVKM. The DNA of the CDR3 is TGTGCCAGCAGCCCTCAGGGTGCAGATACGCAGTATTTT. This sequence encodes CASSPQGADTQYF.

In DNA form, the CDR3 reads TGCAGCGTTTTAGTTGGGGCAACCACTGAAGCTTTCTTT. It is translated as CSVLVGATTEAFF. The chain combines TRBV29-1 with TRBJ1-1; a possible D gene is TRBD1 (5 bases). V was clipped by 5 bases and J by 4 bases, with 14 bases between them. CDR1 SQVTM and CDR2 ANQGSEA come from the germline V gene. The CDR3 spans 13 residues. Variable domain in full (rest from reference TRBV29-1 and TRBJ1-1): SAVISQKPSRDICQRGTSLTIQCQVDSQVTMMFWYRQQPGQSLTLIATANQGSEATYESGFVIDKFPISRPNLTFSTLTVSNMSPEDSSIYLCSVLVGATTEAFFGQGTRLTVV.

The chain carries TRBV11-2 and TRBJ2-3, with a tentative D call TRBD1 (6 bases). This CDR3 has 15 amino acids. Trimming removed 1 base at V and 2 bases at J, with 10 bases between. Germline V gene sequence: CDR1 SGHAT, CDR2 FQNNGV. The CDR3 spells CASSLVGATTDTQYF. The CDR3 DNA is TGTGCCAGCAGCTTAGTGGGGGCGACCACAGATACGCAGTATTTT.

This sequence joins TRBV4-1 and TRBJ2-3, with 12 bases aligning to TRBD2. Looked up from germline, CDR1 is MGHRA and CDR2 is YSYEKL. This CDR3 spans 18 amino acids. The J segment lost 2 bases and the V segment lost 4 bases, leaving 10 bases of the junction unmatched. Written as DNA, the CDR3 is TGCGCCAGCAGCCTACGTCCCCTAGCGGGAGGGGTCACAGATACGCAGTATTTT. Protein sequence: CASSLRPLAGGVTDTQYF.

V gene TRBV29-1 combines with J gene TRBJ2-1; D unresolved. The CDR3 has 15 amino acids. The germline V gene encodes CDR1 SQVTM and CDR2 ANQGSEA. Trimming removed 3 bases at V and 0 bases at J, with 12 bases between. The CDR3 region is CSVDRARNSYNEQFF. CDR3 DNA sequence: TGCAGCGTTGATAGGGCTAGGAACTCCTACAATGAGCAGTTCTTC.

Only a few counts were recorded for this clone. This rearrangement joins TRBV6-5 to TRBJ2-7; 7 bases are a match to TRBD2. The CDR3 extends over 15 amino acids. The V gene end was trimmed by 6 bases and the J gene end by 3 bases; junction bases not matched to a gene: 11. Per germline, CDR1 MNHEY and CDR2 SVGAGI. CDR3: CASRRTGGDSYEQYF. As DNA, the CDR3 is TGTGCCAGCAGGCGTACGGGGGGAGACAGCTACGAGCAGTACTTC.

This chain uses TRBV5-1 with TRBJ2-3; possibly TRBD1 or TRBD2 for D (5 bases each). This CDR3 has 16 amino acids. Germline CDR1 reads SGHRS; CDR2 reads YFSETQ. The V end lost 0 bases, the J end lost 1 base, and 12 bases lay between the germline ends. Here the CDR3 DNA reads TGCGCCAGCAGCTTGGAGGGGACCCATCGCACAGATACGCAGTATTTT. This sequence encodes CASSLEGTHRTDTQYF. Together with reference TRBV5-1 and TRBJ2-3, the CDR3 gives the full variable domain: KAGVTQTPRYLIKTRGQQVTLSCSPISGHRSVSWYQQTPGQGLQFLFEYFSETQRNKGNFPGRFSGRQFSNSRSEMNVSTLELGDSALYLCASSLEGTHRTDTQYFGPGTRLTVL.

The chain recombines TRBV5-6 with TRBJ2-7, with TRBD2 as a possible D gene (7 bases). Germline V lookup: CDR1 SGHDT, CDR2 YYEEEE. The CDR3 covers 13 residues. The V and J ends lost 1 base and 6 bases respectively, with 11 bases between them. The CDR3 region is CASSLRGGFEQYF. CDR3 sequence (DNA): TGTGCCAGCAGCTTGAGGGGGGGGTTCGAGCAGTACTTC.

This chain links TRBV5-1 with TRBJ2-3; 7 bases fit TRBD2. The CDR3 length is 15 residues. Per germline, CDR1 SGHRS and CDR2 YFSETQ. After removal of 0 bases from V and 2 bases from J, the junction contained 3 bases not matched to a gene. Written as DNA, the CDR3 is TGCGCCAGCAGCTTGGGCGGGAGAAACACAGATACGCAGTATTTT. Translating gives CASSLGGRNTDTQYF.

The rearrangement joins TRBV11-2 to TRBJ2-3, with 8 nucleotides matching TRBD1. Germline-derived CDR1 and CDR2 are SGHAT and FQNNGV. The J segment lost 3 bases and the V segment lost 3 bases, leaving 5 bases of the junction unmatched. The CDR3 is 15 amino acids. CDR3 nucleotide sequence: TGTGCCAGCAGCTTGACAGGGGCCCCTACAGATACGCAGTATTTT. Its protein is CASSLTGAPTDTQYF. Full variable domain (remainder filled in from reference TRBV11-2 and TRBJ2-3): EAGVAQSPRYKIIEKRQSVAFWCNPISGHATLYWYQQILGQGPKLLIQFQNNGVVDDSQLPKDRFSAERLKGVDSTLKIQPAKLEDSAVYLCASSLTGAPTDTQYFGPGTRLTVL.

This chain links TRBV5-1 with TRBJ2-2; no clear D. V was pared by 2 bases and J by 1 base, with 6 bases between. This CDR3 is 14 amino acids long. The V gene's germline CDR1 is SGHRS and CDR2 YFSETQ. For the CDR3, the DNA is TGCGCCAGCAGCTTTGACGGGAACACCGGGGAGCTGTTTTTT. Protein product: CASSFDGNTGELFF. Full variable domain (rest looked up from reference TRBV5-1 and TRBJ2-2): KAGVTQTPRYLIKTRGQQVTLSCSPISGHRSVSWYQQTPGQGLQFLFEYFSETQRNKGNFPGRFSGRQFSNSRSEMNVSTLELGDSALYLCASSFDGNTGELFFGEGSRLTVL.

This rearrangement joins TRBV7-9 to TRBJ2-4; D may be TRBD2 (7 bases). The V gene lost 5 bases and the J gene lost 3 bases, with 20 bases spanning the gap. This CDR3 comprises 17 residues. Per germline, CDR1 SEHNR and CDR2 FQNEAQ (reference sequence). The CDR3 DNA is TGTGCCAGCAGCCCATGGTTAGGGGGGGTAGACAAAAACATTCAGTACTTC. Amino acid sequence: CASSPWLGGVDKNIQYF.

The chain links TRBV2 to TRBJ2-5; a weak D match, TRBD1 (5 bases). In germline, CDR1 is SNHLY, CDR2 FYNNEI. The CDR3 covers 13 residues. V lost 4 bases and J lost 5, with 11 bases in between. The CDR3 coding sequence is TGTGCCAGCAGTGGCAGGGTTATGGAGACCCAGTACTTC. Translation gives CASSGRVMETQYF.

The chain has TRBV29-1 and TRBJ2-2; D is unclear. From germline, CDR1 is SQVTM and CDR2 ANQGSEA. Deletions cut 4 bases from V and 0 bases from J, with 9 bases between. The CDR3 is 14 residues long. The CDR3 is CSVVNNANTGELFF. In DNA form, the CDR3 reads TGCAGCGTTGTGAACAACGCGAACACCGGGGAGCTGTTTTTT.

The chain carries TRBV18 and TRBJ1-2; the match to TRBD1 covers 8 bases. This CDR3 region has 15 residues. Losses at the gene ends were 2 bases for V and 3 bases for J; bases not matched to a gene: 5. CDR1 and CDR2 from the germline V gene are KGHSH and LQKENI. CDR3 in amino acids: CASSPGAGGDYGYTF. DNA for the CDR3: TGTGCCAGCTCACCAGGGGCAGGGGGCGACTATGGCTACACCTTC.

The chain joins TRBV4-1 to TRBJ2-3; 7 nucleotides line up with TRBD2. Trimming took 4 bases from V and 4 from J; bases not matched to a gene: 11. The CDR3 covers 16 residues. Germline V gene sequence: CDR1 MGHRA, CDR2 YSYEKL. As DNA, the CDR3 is TGCGCCAGCAGCCCGCTCGGGGCGGGAGTGCCAGATACGCAGTATTTT. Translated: CASSPLGAGVPDTQYF.

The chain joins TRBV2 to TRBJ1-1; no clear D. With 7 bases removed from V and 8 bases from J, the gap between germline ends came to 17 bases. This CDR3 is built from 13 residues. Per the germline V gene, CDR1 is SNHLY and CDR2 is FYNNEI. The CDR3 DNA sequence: TGTGCCAGCAACCCGGACTCAGACCTCGAAGCTTTCTTT. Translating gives CASNPDSDLEAFF.